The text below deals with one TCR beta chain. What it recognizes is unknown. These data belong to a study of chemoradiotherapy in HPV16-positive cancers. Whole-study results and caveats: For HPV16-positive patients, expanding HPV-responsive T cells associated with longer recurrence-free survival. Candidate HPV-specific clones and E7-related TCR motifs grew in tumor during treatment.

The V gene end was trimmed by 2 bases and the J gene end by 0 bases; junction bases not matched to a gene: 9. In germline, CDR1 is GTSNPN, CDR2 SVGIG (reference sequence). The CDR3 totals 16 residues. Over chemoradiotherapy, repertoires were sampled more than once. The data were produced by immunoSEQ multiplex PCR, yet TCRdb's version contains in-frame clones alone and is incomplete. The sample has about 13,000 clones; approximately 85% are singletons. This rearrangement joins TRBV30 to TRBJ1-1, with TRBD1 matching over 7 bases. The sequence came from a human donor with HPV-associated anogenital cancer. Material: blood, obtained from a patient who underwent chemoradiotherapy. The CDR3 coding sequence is TGTGCCTGGAGTTGGTACAGGGGTACTTTGAACACTGAAGCTTTCTTT. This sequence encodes CAWSWYRGTLNTEAFF.